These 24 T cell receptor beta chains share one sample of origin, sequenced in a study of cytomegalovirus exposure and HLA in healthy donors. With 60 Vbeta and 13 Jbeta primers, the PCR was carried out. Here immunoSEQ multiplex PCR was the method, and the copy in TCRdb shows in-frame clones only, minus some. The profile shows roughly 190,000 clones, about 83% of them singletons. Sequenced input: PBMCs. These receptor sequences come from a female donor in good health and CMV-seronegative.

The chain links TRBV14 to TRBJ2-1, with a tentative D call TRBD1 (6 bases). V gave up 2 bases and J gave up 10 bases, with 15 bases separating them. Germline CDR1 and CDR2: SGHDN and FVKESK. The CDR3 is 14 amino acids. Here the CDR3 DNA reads TGTGCCAGCAGCCAAATGAGGGGGTTTGGCGAGCAGTTCTTC. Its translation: CASSQMRGFGEQFF.

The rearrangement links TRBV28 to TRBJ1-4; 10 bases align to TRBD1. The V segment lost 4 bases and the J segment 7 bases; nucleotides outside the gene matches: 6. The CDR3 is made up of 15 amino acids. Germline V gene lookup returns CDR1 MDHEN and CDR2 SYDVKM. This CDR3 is CASSSWDRGGEKLFF. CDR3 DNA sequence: TGTGCCAGCAGTTCCTGGGACAGGGGAGGTGAAAAACTGTTTTTT.

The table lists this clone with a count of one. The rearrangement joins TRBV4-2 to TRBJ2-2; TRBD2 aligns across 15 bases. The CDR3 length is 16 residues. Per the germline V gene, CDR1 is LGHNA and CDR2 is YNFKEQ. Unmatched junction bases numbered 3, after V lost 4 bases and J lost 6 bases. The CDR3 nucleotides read TGTGCCAGCAGCCTAGGACTAGCGGGGGGGCCCGGGGAGCTGTTTTTT. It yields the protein CASSLGLAGGPGELFF.

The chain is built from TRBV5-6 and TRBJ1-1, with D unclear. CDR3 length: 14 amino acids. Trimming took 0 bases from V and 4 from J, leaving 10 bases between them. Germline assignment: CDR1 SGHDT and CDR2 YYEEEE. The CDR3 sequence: CASSLGGLGTEAFF. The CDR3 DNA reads TGTGCCAGCAGCTTGGGCGGTTTGGGCACTGAAGCTTTCTTT.

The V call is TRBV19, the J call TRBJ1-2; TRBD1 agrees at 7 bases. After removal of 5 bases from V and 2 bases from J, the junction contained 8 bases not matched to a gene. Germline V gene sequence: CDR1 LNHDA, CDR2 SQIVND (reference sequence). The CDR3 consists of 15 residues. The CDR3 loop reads CASSDWVQGNYGYTF. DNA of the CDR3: TGTGCCAGTAGTGACTGGGTACAGGGGAACTATGGCTACACCTTC.

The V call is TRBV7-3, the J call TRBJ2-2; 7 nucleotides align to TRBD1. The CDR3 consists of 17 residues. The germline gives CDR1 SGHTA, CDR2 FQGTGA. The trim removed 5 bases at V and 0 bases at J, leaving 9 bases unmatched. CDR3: CASSPNRGTTNTGELFF. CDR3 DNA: TGTGCCAGCAGCCCTAACAGGGGTACTACGAACACCGGGGAGCTGTTTTTT.

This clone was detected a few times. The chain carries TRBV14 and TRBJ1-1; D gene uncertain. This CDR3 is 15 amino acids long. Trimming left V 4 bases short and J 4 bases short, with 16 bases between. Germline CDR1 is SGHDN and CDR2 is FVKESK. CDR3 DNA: TGTGCCAGCAGCCGTACGGCGGGGTGGGGCACTGAAGCTTTCTTT. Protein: CASSRTAGWGTEAFF.

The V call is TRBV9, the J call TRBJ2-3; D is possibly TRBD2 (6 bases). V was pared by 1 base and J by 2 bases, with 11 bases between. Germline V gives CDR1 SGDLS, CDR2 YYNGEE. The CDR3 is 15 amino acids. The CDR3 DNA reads TGTGCCAGCAGCGTACTCGGGACTCCCACAGATACGCAGTATTTT. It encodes CASSVLGTPTDTQYF.

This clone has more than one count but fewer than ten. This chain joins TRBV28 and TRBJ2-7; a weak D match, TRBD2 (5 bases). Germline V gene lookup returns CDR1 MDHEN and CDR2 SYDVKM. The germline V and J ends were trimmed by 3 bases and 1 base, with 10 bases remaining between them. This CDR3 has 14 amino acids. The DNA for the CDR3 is TGTGCCAGCAGTTTCCTAGCTGGGTCCTACGAGCAGTACTTC. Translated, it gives CASSFLAGSYEQYF.

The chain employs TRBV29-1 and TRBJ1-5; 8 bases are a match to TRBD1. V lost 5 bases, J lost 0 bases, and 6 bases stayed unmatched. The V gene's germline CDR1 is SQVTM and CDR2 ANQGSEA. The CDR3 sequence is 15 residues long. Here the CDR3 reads CSVRTGSGSNQPQHF. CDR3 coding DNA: TGCAGCGTTCGGACAGGGAGTGGTAGCAATCAGCCCCAGCATTTT.

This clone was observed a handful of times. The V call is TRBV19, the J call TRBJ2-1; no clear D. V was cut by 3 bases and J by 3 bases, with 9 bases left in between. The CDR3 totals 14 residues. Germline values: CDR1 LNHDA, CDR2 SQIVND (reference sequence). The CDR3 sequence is CASSIFGVYNEQFF. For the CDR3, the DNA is TGTGCCAGTAGTATTTTCGGAGTCTACAATGAGCAGTTCTTC.

The CDR3 DNA follows: TGCGCCAGCAGCCTGACAGTCTACAATGAGCAGTTCTTC. Translated, it gives CASSLTVYNEQFF. This sequence joins TRBV4-3 and TRBJ2-1; D is possibly TRBD1 (5 bases). Looked up from germline, CDR1 is LGHNA and CDR2 is YSLEER. V shed 4 bases and J shed 3 bases, with 7 bases lying between them. This CDR3 is built from 13 residues.

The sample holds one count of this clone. The CDR3 sequence is CASSQERVSEQFF. The CDR3 region has the DNA TGTGCCAGCAGCCAAGAGAGGGTCTCTGAGCAGTTCTTC. The gene calls are TRBV14 and TRBJ2-1; D possibly corresponds to TRBD2 (5 bases). The V gene's germline CDR1 is SGHDN and CDR2 FVKESK. Trimming took 0 bases from V and 9 from J, leaving 9 bases between them. This CDR3 is 13 amino acids long.

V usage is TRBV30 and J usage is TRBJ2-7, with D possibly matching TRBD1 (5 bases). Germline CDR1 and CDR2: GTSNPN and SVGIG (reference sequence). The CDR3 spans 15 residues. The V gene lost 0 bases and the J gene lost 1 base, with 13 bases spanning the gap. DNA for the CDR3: TGTGCCTGGAGTGTAGAGAAGACAGCGTCCTACGAGCAGTACTTC. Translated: CAWSVEKTASYEQYF.

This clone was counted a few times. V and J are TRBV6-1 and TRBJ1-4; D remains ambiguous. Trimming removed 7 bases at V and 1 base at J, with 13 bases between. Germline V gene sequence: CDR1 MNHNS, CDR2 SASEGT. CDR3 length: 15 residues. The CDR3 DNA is TGTGCCAGCACCAATCCACACCTAACTAATGAAAAACTGTTTTTT. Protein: CASTNPHLTNEKLFF.

The CDR3 DNA follows: TGCGCCAGCAGCTCACATCCGGGACTAGCGGGGGGACTAACCTACGAGCAGTACTTC. Its translation is CASSSHPGLAGGLTYEQYF. The rearrangement joins TRBV5-1 to TRBJ2-7; 15 nucleotides match TRBD2. CDR1 is SGHRS and CDR2 is YFSETQ in the germline V gene. V shed 3 bases and J 2 bases; nucleotides not matched to a gene: 12. CDR3 length equals 19 residues. Supplemented by reference TRBV5-1 and TRBJ2-7, the full variable domain reads KAGVTQTPRYLIKTRGQQVTLSCSPISGHRSVSWYQQTPGQGLQFLFEYFSETQRNKGNFPGRFSGRQFSNSRSEMNVSTLELGDSALYLCASSSHPGLAGGLTYEQYFGPGTRLTVT.

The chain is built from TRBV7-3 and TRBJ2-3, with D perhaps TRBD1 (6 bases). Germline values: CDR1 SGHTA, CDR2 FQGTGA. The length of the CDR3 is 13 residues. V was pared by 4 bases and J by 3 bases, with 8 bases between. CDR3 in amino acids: CASSSTGTDTQYF. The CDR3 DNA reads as TGTGCCAGCAGCTCTACAGGGACAGATACGCAGTATTTT.

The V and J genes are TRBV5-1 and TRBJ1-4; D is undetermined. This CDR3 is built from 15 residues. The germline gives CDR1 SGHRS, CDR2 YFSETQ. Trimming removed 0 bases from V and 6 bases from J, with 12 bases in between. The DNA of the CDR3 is TGCGCCAGCAGCTTGGAGTCGGGGTTAGATGAAAAACTGTTTTTT. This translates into CASSLESGLDEKLFF.

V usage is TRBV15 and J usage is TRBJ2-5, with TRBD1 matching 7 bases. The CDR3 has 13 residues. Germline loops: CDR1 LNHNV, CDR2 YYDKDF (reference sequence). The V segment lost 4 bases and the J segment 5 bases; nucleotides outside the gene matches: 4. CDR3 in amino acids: CATSKQGWETQYF. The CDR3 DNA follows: TGTGCCACCAGCAAACAGGGGTGGGAGACCCAGTACTTC.

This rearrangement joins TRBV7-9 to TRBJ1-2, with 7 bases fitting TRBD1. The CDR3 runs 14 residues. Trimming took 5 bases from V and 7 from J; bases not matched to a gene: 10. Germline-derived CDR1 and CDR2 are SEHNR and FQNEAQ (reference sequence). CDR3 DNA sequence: TGTGCCAGCAGCGATCGGGACAGTCGGATTGGCTACACCTTC. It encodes CASSDRDSRIGYTF.

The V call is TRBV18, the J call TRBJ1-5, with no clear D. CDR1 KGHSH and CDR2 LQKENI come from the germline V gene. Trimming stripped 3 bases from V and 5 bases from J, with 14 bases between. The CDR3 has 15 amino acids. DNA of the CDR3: TGTGCCAGCTCACCGCGACACTCCCCGGATCAGCCCCAGCATTTT. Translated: CASSPRHSPDQPQHF.

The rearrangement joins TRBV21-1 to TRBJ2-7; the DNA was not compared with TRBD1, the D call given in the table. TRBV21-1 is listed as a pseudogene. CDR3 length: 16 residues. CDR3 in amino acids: CASSKPLEDRVLEQYF. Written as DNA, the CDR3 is TGTGCCAGCAGCAAACCCCTGGAGGACAGGGTACTCGAGCAGTACTTC.

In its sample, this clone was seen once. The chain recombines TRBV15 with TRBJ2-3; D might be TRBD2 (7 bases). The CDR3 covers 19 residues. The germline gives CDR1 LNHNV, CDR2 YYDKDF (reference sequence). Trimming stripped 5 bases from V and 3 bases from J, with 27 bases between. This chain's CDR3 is CATSRATSGGAFGTDTQYF. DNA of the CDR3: TGTGCCACCAGCCGAGCGACAAGTGGGGGGGCATTCGGGACAGATACGCAGTATTTT.

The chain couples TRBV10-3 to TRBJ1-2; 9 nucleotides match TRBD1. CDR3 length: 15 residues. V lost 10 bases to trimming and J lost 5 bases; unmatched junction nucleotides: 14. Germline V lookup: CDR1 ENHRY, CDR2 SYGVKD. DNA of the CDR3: TGTGCCACCTTAACCGGGACAGGGCAGGCATATGGCTACACCTTC. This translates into CATLTGTGQAYGYTF.